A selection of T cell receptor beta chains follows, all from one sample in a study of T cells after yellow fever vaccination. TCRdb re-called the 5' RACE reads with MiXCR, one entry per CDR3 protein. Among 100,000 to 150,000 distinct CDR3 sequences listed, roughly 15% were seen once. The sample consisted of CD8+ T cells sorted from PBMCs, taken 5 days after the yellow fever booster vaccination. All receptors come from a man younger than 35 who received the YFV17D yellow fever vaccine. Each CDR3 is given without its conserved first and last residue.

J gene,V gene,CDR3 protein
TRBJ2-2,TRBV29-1,SVEIGTGELF
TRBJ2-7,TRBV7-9,ASSPRGGVLPVGSYEQY
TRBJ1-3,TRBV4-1,ASSQALGNTIY
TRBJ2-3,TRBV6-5,ARIRLGTDTQY
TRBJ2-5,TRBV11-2,ASSTTPGGQETQY
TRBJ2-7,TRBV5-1,ASSSWTGLAYEQY
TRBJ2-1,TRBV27,ASSITSASSYNEQF
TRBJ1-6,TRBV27,ASSLEGSSYNSPLH
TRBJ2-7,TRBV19,ASSMGVGASYEQY
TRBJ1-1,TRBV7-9,ASSITRGPRDTEAF
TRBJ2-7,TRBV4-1,ASSPDRGQGIFEQY